This T cell receptor beta chain was found in a study of glioma-infiltrating T cells. Using RNA template, CDR3s of TCR alpha and beta were amplified with iRepertoire arm-PCR. TCRdb recomputed calls from the multiplex PCR reads with MiXCR, one row per CDR3 protein. In the table there are 170,000 or so distinct CDR3 sequences, more than 35% of which are singletons. A word on this clonotype: What it recognizes is unknown. A much larger clone differs from this one at a single base, so this may be a read error.

Study findings and constraints: Non-neoplastic patients had below-expected tissue-blood divergence, while all gliomas exceeded expectation.

Deletions cut 7 bases from V and 2 bases from J, with 13 bases between. This CDR3 comprises 14 residues. The germline V gene encodes CDR1 MDHEN and CDR2 SYDVKM. This TCR derives from a human donor with low-grade glioma or glioblastoma, undergoing nonglioma brain surgery, or in good health (not recorded which). The chain recombines TRBV28 with TRBJ2-3, with D hard to call. The sequencing input was glioma tissue, nonneoplastic brain tissue, or PBMCs (not recorded which). CDR3 sequence (DNA): TGTGCCAGCATGGCTAGTGAGTCCACAGATACGCAGTATTTT. This codes for CASMASESTDTQYF.